Below are 26 T cell receptor beta chains sequenced from a single sample in a study of cytomegalovirus exposure and HLA in healthy donors. Vbeta (60) and Jbeta (13) primers were used in the PCR. Clones were sequenced by immunoSEQ multiplex PCR, and TCRdb holds only the in-frame ones, with some missing. The table lists 130,000 or so clones, approximately 74% of them singletons. The material sequenced was PBMCs. These receptors came from a male donor in good health and CMV-seronegative.

The V and J genes are TRBV21-1 and TRBJ1-4; the table's TRBD1 call for D was not verified on the DNA. TRBV21-1 has pseudogene status. This CDR3 has 14 amino acids. The CDR3 DNA reads as TGTGCCAGCAGCGGGACACCGACTAATGAAAAACTGTTTTTT. Translated: CASSGTPTNEKLFF.

J is TRBJ2-3 and V is TRBV25-1; TRBD2 aligns across 11 bases. The CDR3 spans 16 residues. Germline V gene sequence: CDR1 MGHDK, CDR2 SYGVNS. Unmatched junction bases numbered 6, after V lost 5 bases and J lost 2 bases. The CDR3 region has the DNA TGTGCCAGCAGTTCCATTAGCGGGGGGGACACAGATACGCAGTATTTT. Its protein product is CASSSISGGDTDTQYF.

The sample holds a few counts of this clone. The genes are TRBV10-3 and TRBJ1-5; D perhaps matches TRBD1 (6 bases). The CDR3 length is 15 residues. Germline V gene lookup returns CDR1 ENHRY and CDR2 SYGVKD. The ends were cut back, 8 bases at V and 0 bases at J, with 14 bases in the middle. In nucleotides, the CDR3 is TGTGCCATCTCCCCGGGACACCTTAGCAATCAGCCCCAGCATTTT. Protein: CAISPGHLSNQPQHF.

The CDR3 loop is CASRFLNRGRAFF. CDR3 bases: TGTGCCAGCAGATTCTTAAACAGGGGGCGGGCTTTCTTT. The chain uses TRBV28 and TRBJ1-1, with 9 bases matching TRBD1. J gave up 11 bases and V 6 bases, and 10 bases lay outside the gene matches. The CDR3 has 13 residues. Germline values: CDR1 MDHEN, CDR2 SYDVKM.

The chain uses TRBV28 and TRBJ2-5; 11 bases line up with TRBD2. Germline lookup yields CDR1 MDHEN and CDR2 SYDVKM. With V trimmed by 1 base and J by 5 bases, 3 bases remained unmatched. CDR3 length: 15 residues. In DNA form, the CDR3 reads TGTGCCAGCAGTTTATTTAGCGGGAGGGATGAGACCCAGTACTTC. Amino acid sequence: CASSLFSGRDETQYF.

The chain employs TRBV27 and TRBJ1-5; 10 bases are shared with TRBD1. From germline, CDR1 is MNHEY and CDR2 SMNVEV (reference sequence). The CDR3 has 14 residues. The ends lost 5 bases at V and 8 bases at J; junction bases unmatched: 6. The CDR3 spells CASSPKDRGKPQHF. CDR3 nucleotides: TGTGCCAGCAGTCCCAAGGACAGGGGGAAGCCCCAGCATTTT.

This clone was seen once. This sequence joins TRBV7-9 and TRBJ2-3; tentative D call: TRBD2 (7 bases). The V end lost 8 bases, the J end lost 3 bases, and 21 bases lay between the germline ends. Germline V gene data show CDR1 as SEHNR and CDR2 as FQNEAQ (reference sequence). There are 16 residues in the CDR3. CDR3 protein: CASSGAQGRGTDTQYF. CDR3 nucleotide sequence: TGTGCCAGCTCAGGGGCGCAGGGGCGGGGGACAGATACGCAGTATTTT.

V is TRBV10-1 and J is TRBJ2-1, with 8 bases that match TRBD2. The CDR3 length is 18 residues. Germline V gene data show CDR1 as WNHNN and CDR2 as SYGVQD (reference sequence). Losses at the gene ends were 0 bases for V and 4 bases for J; bases not matched to a gene: 11. The CDR3 loop is CASSESKLCGGLYNEQFF. The CDR3 DNA reads as TGCGCCAGCAGTGAGTCGAAGTTATGCGGGGGGCTGTACAATGAGCAGTTCTTC.

V and J are TRBV6-5 and TRBJ2-7, with TRBD2 as a possible D gene (5 bases). Per germline, CDR1 MNHEY and CDR2 SVGAGI. The CDR3 loop spans 14 amino acids. Trimming left V 4 bases short and J 0 bases short, with 10 bases between. The CDR3 region is CASSSYTSSYEQYF. CDR3 nucleotide sequence: TGTGCCAGCAGTTCCTATACTAGCTCCTACGAGCAGTACTTC.

The rearrangement links TRBV27 to TRBJ2-3; possible D gene TRBD1, 5 bases. V was cut by 5 bases and J by 6 bases, with 9 bases left in between. The CDR3 has 12 residues. From germline, CDR1 is MNHEY and CDR2 SMNVEV (reference sequence). DNA of the CDR3: TGTGCCAGCAGTCAGCAGGGTGATACGCAGTATTTT. It codes for CASSQQGDTQYF.

The V call is TRBV7-3, the J call TRBJ2-6; 10 bases line up with TRBD1. V gave up 2 bases and J gave up 2 bases; unmatched junction bases: 15. CDR1 is SGHTA and CDR2 is FQGTGA in the germline V gene. This CDR3 comprises 21 residues. As DNA, the CDR3 is TGTGCCAGCAGCTTATTAGGGGCTTTAGACAGGGGGCCGACTGGGGCCAACGTCCTGACTTTC. It is translated as CASSLLGALDRGPTGANVLTF. The variable domain in full, completed from reference TRBV7-3 and TRBJ2-6, reads GAGVSQTPSNKVTEKGKYVELRCDPISGHTALYWYRQSLGQGPEFLIYFQGTGAADDSGLPNDRFFAVRPEGSVSTLKIQRTERGDSAVYLCASSLLGALDRGPTGANVLTFGAGSRLTVL.

The chain has TRBV2 and TRBJ1-2; no firm D call. CDR1 SNHLY and CDR2 FYNNEI come from the germline V gene. The CDR3 contains 14 residues. Trimming took off 8 bases at V and 6 bases at J, with 19 bases between the two ends. This chain's CDR3 is CASPLASVNDGYTF. In nucleotides, the CDR3 is TGTGCCAGCCCATTGGCCTCCGTTAATGATGGCTACACCTTC.

The V and J genes are TRBV30 and TRBJ1-4, with D perhaps matching TRBD1 (6 bases). CDR1 and CDR2 from the germline V gene are GTSNPN and SVGIG (reference sequence). This CDR3 is 13 amino acids long. With 4 bases removed from V and 8 bases from J, the gap between germline ends came to 14 bases. Here the CDR3 reads CAWTWQGSEKLFF. Here the CDR3 DNA reads TGTGCCTGGACTTGGCAGGGGAGCGAAAAACTGTTTTTT.

The rearrangement joins TRBV5-1 to TRBJ1-6; TRBD1 agrees at 9 bases. This CDR3 contains 15 residues. V gave up 6 bases and J gave up 6 bases; unmatched junction bases: 7. Germline V gives CDR1 SGHRS, CDR2 YFSETQ. In DNA form, the CDR3 reads TGCGCCAGCACCTCGGCGGGACAGGGTAATTCACCCCTCCACTTT. It encodes CASTSAGQGNSPLHF.

This clone came up a few times. The rearrangement joins TRBV4-3 to TRBJ2-7; 8 nucleotides line up with TRBD2. In germline, CDR1 is LGHNA, CDR2 YSLEER. J lost 5 bases, V lost 0 bases, and 9 bases had no gene match. The CDR3 runs to 16 residues. CDR3 coding DNA: TGCGCCAGCAGCCAAGAGTCTCGCGGGGGGCCCCACGAGCAGTACTTC. It encodes CASSQESRGGPHEQYF.

This clone has a handful of counts. The V call is TRBV4-2, the J call TRBJ2-5, with D hard to call. Trimming took 0 bases from V and 5 from J, leaving 13 bases between them. CDR1 is LGHNA and CDR2 is YNFKEQ in the germline V gene. The CDR3 covers 15 residues. The CDR3, as DNA: TGTGCCAGCAGCCAAGATCCAGCTAGGTTTGAGACCCAGTACTTC. Translation gives CASSQDPARFETQYF.

The chain joins TRBV28 to TRBJ2-2; possibly TRBD1 for D (6 bases). The CDR3 extends over 18 amino acids. V was shortened by 3 bases and J by 0 bases, with 17 bases between the two germline ends. The germline V gene encodes CDR1 MDHEN and CDR2 SYDVKM. CDR3 nucleotide sequence: TGTGCCAGCAGTTTGGGGCCCCAGGGGACGGCGAACACCGGGGAGCTGTTTTTT. Its protein product is CASSLGPQGTANTGELFF.

This clone was picked up a small number of times. The chain couples TRBV18 to TRBJ1-5; 7 bases are a match to TRBD1. V shed 3 bases and J 0 bases; nucleotides not matched to a gene: 8. CDR1 is KGHSH, CDR2 LQKENI, per germline. This CDR3 has 17 residues. CDR3 bases: TGTGCCAGCTCACCCCTGGACAGGTCCTATAGCAATCAGCCCCAGCATTTT. Amino acids: CASSPLDRSYSNQPQHF.

The rearrangement uses TRBV4-1 and TRBJ1-6; tentatively, D is TRBD1 (6 bases). CDR3 length: 18 amino acids. V lost 0 bases and J 3 bases, leaving 15 bases between the germline ends. Germline V gene data show CDR1 as MGHRA and CDR2 as YSYEKL. The CDR3 spells CASSQDLQGKGYNSPLHF. DNA of the CDR3: TGCGCCAGCAGCCAAGATTTGCAGGGGAAGGGCTATAATTCACCCCTCCACTTT.

This chain uses TRBV4-1 with TRBJ2-7, with D perhaps matching TRBD1 (6 bases). CDR1 is MGHRA, CDR2 YSYEKL, per germline. V was clipped by 5 bases and J by 1 base, with 15 bases between them. CDR3 length: 15 residues. CDR3 region: CASSARSGVSYEQYF. For the CDR3, the DNA is TGCGCCAGCAGCGCCAGGTCAGGGGTTTCCTACGAGCAGTACTTC.

Remarks on this clone: Germline and junction disagree at one end, which may indicate a read error. This rearrangement joins TRBV5-1 to TRBJ2-5; perhaps TRBD2 as D (6 bases). The CDR3 is 15 residues long. Germline CDR1 is SGHRS and CDR2 is YFSETQ. Here the CDR3 reads CASSLAEVETRAPNF. The CDR3 nucleotides are TGCGCCAGCAGCTTGGCCGAAGTTGAGACTAGGGCCCCAAACTTC.

The chain joins TRBV7-3 to TRBJ2-3; 14 nucleotides match TRBD2. Germline V gene data show CDR1 as SGHTA and CDR2 as FQGTGA. Trimming at V came to 6 bases and at J to 6 bases, leaving 8 bases not matched to a gene. This CDR3 is built from 16 residues. In DNA, the CDR3 is TGTGCCAGCAGTTCAGGACTAGCGGGAGGTGGGGATACGCAGTATTTT. Protein product: CASSSGLAGGGDTQYF.

The chain joins TRBV4-3 to TRBJ1-2; TRBD1 aligns across 9 bases. J lost 6 bases, V lost 3 bases, and 5 bases had no gene match. This CDR3 has 14 amino acids. CDR1 LGHNA and CDR2 YSLEER come from the germline V gene. The CDR3 protein is CASSQETGGDGYTF. DNA for the CDR3: TGCGCCAGCAGCCAGGAGACAGGGGGTGATGGCTACACCTTC.

The genes are TRBV27 and TRBJ1-1, with D possibly matching TRBD1 (5 bases). Germline CDR1 reads MNHEY; CDR2 reads SMNVEV (reference sequence). The CDR3 has 15 residues. Trimming removed 0 bases from V and 0 bases from J, with 8 bases in between. DNA for the CDR3: TGTGCCAGCAGTTTATCTGCAGGGTTGAACACTGAAGCTTTCTTT. As protein: CASSLSAGLNTEAFF.

The chain carries TRBV11-2 and TRBJ1-2; perhaps TRBD1 as D (6 bases). Germline assignment: CDR1 SGHAT and CDR2 FQNNGV. V was trimmed by 5 bases and J by 6 bases, leaving 16 bases between them. This CDR3 region has 14 residues. The CDR3 here is CASSQSRAGDGYTF. In DNA form, the CDR3 reads TGTGCCAGCAGCCAATCACGGGCAGGGGATGGCTACACCTTC.

The table lists this clone with a count of one. This chain joins TRBV7-3 and TRBJ1-3, with no clear D. Trimming took 0 bases from V and 4 from J, leaving 13 bases between them. CDR3 length: 16 amino acids. Germline CDR1 and CDR2: SGHTA and FQGTGA. The CDR3 spells CASSLTSGFSGNTIYF. The CDR3 DNA reads TGTGCCAGCAGCTTAACGTCAGGTTTTTCGGGAAACACCATATATTTT.